This is a list of T cell receptor beta chains from one sample in a study of molecular identifiers for immune sequencing clone quantification. TCRdb passed the PCR reads through MiXCR, listing each CDR3 protein once. The sample lists 85,000 to 100,000 distinct CDR3 sequences; 20% to 25% were seen once. The source material was naive CD8+ T cells from blood, with Jurkat cell RNA spiked in. The receptors shown here come from a human donor in good health. Some libraries in this study had Jurkat cell RNA spiked in. CDR3s include the opening cysteine and the closing phenylalanine or tryptophan. The order of the fields is D gene, clone size, J gene, CDR3 length, V gene, CDR3 protein, CDR3 DNA. A D gene is named only where the DNA matches it firmly. Clone size is not always given. Where it is, it says once, few, many or a class for expanded clones.

D gene: .
clone size: .
J gene: TRBJ2-2
CDR3 length: 15
V gene: TRBV7-8
CDR3 protein: CASSLVQGPTGELFF
CDR3 DNA: TGTGCCAGCAGCTTAGTACAGGGCCCTACCGGGGAGCTGTTTTTT

D gene: .
clone size: many
J gene: TRBJ1-3
CDR3 length: 13
V gene: TRBV20-1
CDR3 protein: CSASMGLGNTIYF
CDR3 DNA: TGCAGTGCTTCGATGGGGCTAGGAAACACCATATATTTT

D gene: .
clone size: many
J gene: TRBJ2-1
CDR3 length: 19
V gene: TRBV5-5
CDR3 protein: CASSSVPIERGAKYNEQFF
CDR3 DNA: TGTGCCAGCAGCTCGGTCCCGATCGAACGGGGGGCCAAGTACAATGAGCAGTTCTTC

D gene: TRBD1
clone size: .
J gene: TRBJ1-5
CDR3 length: 17
V gene: TRBV7-2
CDR3 protein: CASGLVIGQGFNQPQHF
CDR3 DNA: TGTGCCAGCGGCTTAGTGATAGGACAGGGGTTTAATCAGCCCCAGCATTTT

D gene: .
clone size: .
J gene: TRBJ2-7
CDR3 length: 12
V gene: TRBV11-2
CDR3 protein: CASSLTGYEQYF
CDR3 DNA: TGTGCCAGCAGCCTTACAGGTTACGAGCAGTACTTC

D gene: .
clone size: many
J gene: TRBJ1-6
CDR3 length: 19
V gene: TRBV7-6
CDR3 protein: CASSPRAQSVSSYNSPLHF
CDR3 DNA: TGTGCCAGCAGTCCGCGGGCACAGTCTGTGAGCTCCTATAATTCACCCCTCCACTTT

D gene: .
clone size: many
J gene: TRBJ2-3
CDR3 length: 17
V gene: TRBV4-3
CDR3 protein: CASSQGYAGGYDDTQYF
CDR3 DNA: TGCGCCAGCAGCCAAGGTTATGCTGGCGGGTATGACGATACGCAGTATTTT

D gene: TRBD2
clone size: few
J gene: TRBJ2-1
CDR3 length: 18
V gene: TRBV6-2/TRBV6-3
CDR3 protein: CASNPAPRPIEDRTRWFF
CDR3 DNA: TGTGCCAGCAATCCTGCCCCCCGGCCTATCGAAGACCGGACTAGATGGTTCTTC

D gene: .
clone size: many
J gene: TRBJ1-2
CDR3 length: 13
V gene: TRBV13
CDR3 protein: CASGTERRLGYTF
CDR3 DNA: TGTGCCAGCGGCACAGAACGGCGGTTGGGCTACACCTTC

D gene: .
clone size: many
J gene: TRBJ1-2
CDR3 length: 13
V gene: TRBV14
CDR3 protein: CASSQAGARGYTF
CDR3 DNA: TGTGCCAGCAGCCAAGCGGGGGCGCGAGGCTACACCTTC

D gene: .
clone size: many
J gene: TRBJ1-5
CDR3 length: 13
V gene: TRBV6-2/TRBV6-3
CDR3 protein: CASNLQGNQPQHF
CDR3 DNA: TGTGCCAGCAACCTACAGGGAAATCAGCCCCAGCATTTT

D gene: .
clone size: .
J gene: TRBJ1-5
CDR3 length: 11
V gene: TRBV12-5
CDR3 protein: CASGSNQLQHF
CDR3 DNA: TGTGCTAGTGGTTCAAATCAGCTCCAGCATTTT

D gene: TRBD1
clone size: many
J gene: TRBJ1-5
CDR3 length: 14
V gene: TRBV2
CDR3 protein: CASRRTGANQPQHF
CDR3 DNA: TGTGCCAGCCGCCGGACAGGGGCCAATCAGCCCCAGCATTTT

D gene: .
clone size: many
J gene: TRBJ2-1
CDR3 length: 11
V gene: TRBV7-9
CDR3 protein: CASRTSDEQFF
CDR3 DNA: TGTGCCAGCAGAACGTCGGATGAGCAGTTCTTC

D gene: TRBD1
clone size: few
J gene: TRBJ2-1
CDR3 length: 15
V gene: TRBV6-2/TRBV6-3
CDR3 protein: CASNMGQGAGNEQFF
CDR3 DNA: TGTGCCAGCAACATGGGACAGGGGGCTGGTAATGAGCAGTTCTTC

D gene: .
clone size: many
J gene: TRBJ2-7
CDR3 length: 15
V gene: TRBV2
CDR3 protein: CASSTGGEDSYEQYF
CDR3 DNA: TGTGCCAGCAGTACGGGCGGAGAGGACTCCTACGAGCAGTACTTC

D gene: TRBD1
clone size: .
J gene: TRBJ2-3
CDR3 length: 13
V gene: TRBV20-1
CDR3 protein: CSAGQGNTDTQYF
CDR3 DNA: TGCAGTGCCGGACAGGGGAACACAGATACGCAGTATTTT

D gene: TRBD2
clone size: .
J gene: TRBJ2-3
CDR3 length: 16
V gene: TRBV10-2
CDR3 protein: CASSGIGASGGDTQYF
CDR3 DNA: TGCGCCAGCAGTGGGATCGGGGCTAGCGGGGGAGATACGCAGTATTTT

D gene: .
clone size: .
J gene: TRBJ2-7
CDR3 length: 12
V gene: TRBV7-9
CDR3 protein: CASSLSHYEQYF
CDR3 DNA: TGTGCCAGCAGCTTATCCCACTACGAGCAGTACTTC

D gene: .
clone size: many
J gene: TRBJ2-3
CDR3 length: 16
V gene: TRBV3-1
CDR3 protein: CASSQEGVLSTDTQYF
CDR3 DNA: TGTGCCAGCAGCCAAGAGGGGGTTCTAAGCACAGATACGCAGTATTTT

D gene: .
clone size: many
J gene: TRBJ1-5
CDR3 length: 14
V gene: TRBV19
CDR3 protein: CASNWLLGNQPQHF
CDR3 DNA: TGTGCCAGTAACTGGCTACTGGGGAATCAGCCCCAGCATTTT

D gene: .
clone size: .
J gene: TRBJ2-5
CDR3 length: 14
V gene: TRBV13
CDR3 protein: CASSRSGEQETQYF
CDR3 DNA: TGTGCCAGCAGCCGGAGTGGAGAGCAAGAGACCCAGTACTTC

D gene: .
clone size: many
J gene: TRBJ2-1
CDR3 length: 12
V gene: TRBV30
CDR3 protein: CAWSYALNEQFF
CDR3 DNA: TGTGCCTGGAGTTATGCTTTGAATGAGCAGTTCTTC

D gene: .
clone size: .
J gene: TRBJ2-7
CDR3 length: 16
V gene: TRBV2
CDR3 protein: CASSEDEGPHSYEQYF
CDR3 DNA: TGTGCCAGCAGTGAAGATGAGGGGCCCCATTCCTACGAGCAGTACTTC

D gene: .
clone size: many
J gene: TRBJ2-3
CDR3 length: 13
V gene: TRBV24-1
CDR3 protein: CASQGHYTDTQYF
CDR3 DNA: TGTGCCAGCCAGGGACACTACACAGATACGCAGTATTTT

D gene: .
clone size: many
J gene: TRBJ2-1
CDR3 length: 16
V gene: TRBV11-2
CDR3 protein: CASSLEASSSYNEQFF
CDR3 DNA: TGTGCCAGCAGCTTAGAAGCTAGTAGCTCCTACAATGAGCAGTTCTTC

D gene: .
clone size: many
J gene: TRBJ2-4
CDR3 length: 18
V gene: TRBV4-1
CDR3 protein: CASSLNWLPQEAKNIQYF
CDR3 DNA: TGCGCCAGCAGCCTCAATTGGTTACCCCAGGAGGCCAAAAACATTCAGTACTTC

D gene: .
clone size: once
J gene: TRBJ2-2
CDR3 length: 14
V gene: TRBV20-1
CDR3 protein: CSVRSGRNTGELFF
CDR3 DNA: TGCAGTGTTCGATCGGGGAGAAACACCGGGGAGCTGTTTTTT

D gene: TRBD1
clone size: few
J gene: TRBJ2-7
CDR3 length: 14
V gene: TRBV20-1
CDR3 protein: CSASGQGVMDEQYF
CDR3 DNA: TGCAGTGCTAGCGGACAGGGAGTTATGGACGAGCAGTACTTC

D gene: .
clone size: .
J gene: TRBJ2-2
CDR3 length: 15
V gene: TRBV27
CDR3 protein: CASSSWVAGTGELFF
CDR3 DNA: TGTGCCAGCAGTTCGTGGGTGGCGGGAACCGGGGAGCTGTTTTTT

D gene: .
clone size: many
J gene: TRBJ2-1
CDR3 length: 14
V gene: TRBV20-1
CDR3 protein: CSARDRVSYNEQFF
CDR3 DNA: TGCAGTGCTAGAGATCGTGTCTCCTACAATGAGCAGTTCTTC

D gene: TRBD1
clone size: many
J gene: TRBJ1-5
CDR3 length: 15
V gene: TRBV18
CDR3 protein: CASSRDRGSDQPQHF
CDR3 DNA: TGTGCCAGCTCGCGGGACAGGGGATCGGATCAGCCCCAGCATTTT

D gene: TRBD1
clone size: few
J gene: TRBJ1-3
CDR3 length: 15
V gene: TRBV4-3
CDR3 protein: CASSQARGSGNTIYF
CDR3 DNA: TGCGCCAGCAGCCAAGCCAGGGGGTCTGGAAACACCATATATTTT

D gene: .
clone size: few
J gene: TRBJ2-1
CDR3 length: 16
V gene: TRBV12-3/TRBV12-4
CDR3 protein: CASSLGGPGSYNEQFF
CDR3 DNA: TGTGCCAGCAGTTTAGGGGGCCCGGGGTCCTACAATGAGCAGTTCTTC

D gene: .
clone size: .
J gene: TRBJ2-1
CDR3 length: 13
V gene: TRBV27
CDR3 protein: CASSSNGMVEQFF
CDR3 DNA: TGTGCCAGCAGTTCTAACGGGATGGTTGAGCAGTTCTTC

D gene: .
clone size: .
J gene: TRBJ2-7
CDR3 length: 16
V gene: TRBV6-2/TRBV6-3
CDR3 protein: CASSLRALDLPYEQYF
CDR3 DNA: TGTGCCAGCAGTCTCAGAGCCCTGGATCTACCCTACGAGCAGTACTTC

D gene: .
clone size: many
J gene: TRBJ2-1
CDR3 length: 16
V gene: TRBV10-3
CDR3 protein: CAISESTGPPDNEQFF
CDR3 DNA: TGTGCCATCAGTGAGTCGACCGGGCCCCCTGACAATGAGCAGTTCTTC

D gene: .
clone size: many
J gene: TRBJ1-2
CDR3 length: 13
V gene: TRBV28
CDR3 protein: CASVTPRGAGYTF
CDR3 DNA: TGTGCCAGCGTTACGCCGCGCGGAGCCGGCTACACCTTC

D gene: TRBD1
clone size: .
J gene: TRBJ1-2
CDR3 length: 14
V gene: TRBV7-9
CDR3 protein: CASSTGDRGDDYTF
CDR3 DNA: TGTGCCAGCAGCACCGGGGACAGGGGAGATGACTACACCTTC

D gene: .
clone size: many
J gene: TRBJ1-5
CDR3 length: 16
V gene: TRBV7-6
CDR3 protein: CASSLGGQFSNQPQHF
CDR3 DNA: TGTGCCAGCAGCTTAGGAGGACAGTTTAGCAATCAGCCCCAGCATTTT

D gene: .
clone size: few
J gene: TRBJ2-1
CDR3 length: 13
V gene: TRBV20-1
CDR3 protein: CSASYPTYNEQFF
CDR3 DNA: TGCAGTGCTAGTTACCCCACGTACAATGAGCAGTTCTTC

D gene: TRBD2
clone size: .
J gene: TRBJ2-2
CDR3 length: 19
V gene: TRBV24-1
CDR3 protein: CATSEFPLIAGENTGELFF
CDR3 DNA: TGTGCCACCAGTGAGTTTCCTCTTATAGCGGGAGAGAACACCGGGGAGCTGTTTTTT

D gene: .
clone size: many
J gene: TRBJ2-2
CDR3 length: 13
V gene: TRBV7-9
CDR3 protein: CASSHLNTGELFF
CDR3 DNA: TGTGCCAGCAGTCACCTGAACACCGGGGAGCTGTTTTTT

D gene: TRBD1
clone size: .
J gene: TRBJ2-3
CDR3 length: 17
V gene: TRBV20-1
CDR3 protein: CSARDKDRALSTDTQYF
CDR3 DNA: TGCAGTGCTAGAGACAAGGACAGGGCCTTATCCACAGATACGCAGTATTTC

D gene: .
clone size: .
J gene: TRBJ2-1
CDR3 length: 14
V gene: TRBV7-9
CDR3 protein: CASSPPEGSNEQFF
CDR3 DNA: TGTGCCAGCAGCCCTCCCGAGGGGTCCAATGAGCAGTTCTTC

D gene: .
clone size: .
J gene: TRBJ2-7
CDR3 length: 18
V gene: TRBV4-3
CDR3 protein: CASSHDLQAPGLIYEQYF
CDR3 DNA: TGCGCCAGCAGCCATGATCTCCAAGCGCCCGGCCTCATCTACGAGCAGTACTTC